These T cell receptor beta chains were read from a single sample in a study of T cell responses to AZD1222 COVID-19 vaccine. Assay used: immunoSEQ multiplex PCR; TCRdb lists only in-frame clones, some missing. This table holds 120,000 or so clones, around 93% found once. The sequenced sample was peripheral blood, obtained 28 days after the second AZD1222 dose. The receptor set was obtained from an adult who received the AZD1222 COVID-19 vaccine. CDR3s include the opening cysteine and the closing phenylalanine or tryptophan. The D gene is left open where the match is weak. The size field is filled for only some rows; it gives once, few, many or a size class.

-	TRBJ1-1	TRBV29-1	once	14	CSVEGRGQNTEAFF	TGCAGCGTTGAAGGGAGGGGACAGAACACTGAAGCTTTCTTT
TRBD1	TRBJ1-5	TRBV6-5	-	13	CASVGQGNQPQHF	TGTGCCAGCGTCGGACAGGGCAATCAGCCCCAGCATTTT
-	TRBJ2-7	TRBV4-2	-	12	CASSQDLYEQYF	TGTGCCAGCAGCCAAGATTTATACGAGCAGTACTTC
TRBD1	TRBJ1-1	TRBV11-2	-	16	CASSPSGGGLITEAFF	TGTGCCAGCAGCCCATCAGGGGGGGGTCTGATAACTGAAGCTTTCTTT
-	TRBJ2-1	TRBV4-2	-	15	CASSQDRTTYNEQFF	TGTGCCAGCAGCCAAGATAGGACTACCTACAATGAGCAGTTCTTC
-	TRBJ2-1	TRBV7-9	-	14	CASSPTPDHNEQFF	TGTGCCAGCAGCCCGACCCCCGATCACAATGAGCAGTTCTTC
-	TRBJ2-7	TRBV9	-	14	CASRGEQSNYEQYF	TGTGCCAGCAGGGGAGAGCAATCGAACTACGAGCAGTACTTC
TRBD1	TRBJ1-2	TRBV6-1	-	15	CASSEQDRLAYGYTF	TGTGCCAGCAGTGAACAGGACAGGTTAGCCTATGGCTACACCTTC
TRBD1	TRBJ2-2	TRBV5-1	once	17	CASSWGPDRAGTGELFF	TGCGCCAGCAGCTGGGGGCCGGACAGGGCTGGAACCGGGGAGCTGTTTTTT
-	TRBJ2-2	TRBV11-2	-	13	CASSWTDTGELFF	TGTGCCAGCAGCTGGACTGACACCGGGGAGCTGTTTTTT
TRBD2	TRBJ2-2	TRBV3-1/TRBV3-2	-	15	CASRLAGPNTGELFF	TGTGCCAGCAGGCTAGCGGGGCCCAACACCGGGGAGCTGTTTTTT
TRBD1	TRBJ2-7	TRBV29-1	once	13	CSFRDRGVGEQYF	TGCAGCTTCCGGGACAGGGGGGTTGGCGAGCAGTACTTC
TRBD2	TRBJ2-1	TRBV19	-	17	CASSIDPSSSSGNEQFF	TGTGCCAGTAGTATAGATCCGTCCTCGTCTAGCGGCAATGAGCAGTTCTTC
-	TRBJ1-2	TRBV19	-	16	CASSRSLGATNYGYTF	TGTGCCAGTAGTAGGTCATTGGGAGCGACTAACTATGGCTACACCTTC
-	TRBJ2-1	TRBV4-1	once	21	CASSQDGREFLSGLENNEQFF	TGCGCCAGCAGCCAAGATGGACGGGAGTTTCTTTCGGGGCTAGAGAACAATGAGCAGTTCTTC
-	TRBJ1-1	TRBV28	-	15	CASSPPLAGLTEAFF	TGTGCCAGCAGTCCTCCATTGGCAGGGTTAACTGAAGCTTTCTTT
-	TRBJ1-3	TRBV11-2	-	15	CASSLDRRTGNTIYF	TGTGCCAGCAGCTTAGACAGAAGGACTGGAAACACCATATATTTT